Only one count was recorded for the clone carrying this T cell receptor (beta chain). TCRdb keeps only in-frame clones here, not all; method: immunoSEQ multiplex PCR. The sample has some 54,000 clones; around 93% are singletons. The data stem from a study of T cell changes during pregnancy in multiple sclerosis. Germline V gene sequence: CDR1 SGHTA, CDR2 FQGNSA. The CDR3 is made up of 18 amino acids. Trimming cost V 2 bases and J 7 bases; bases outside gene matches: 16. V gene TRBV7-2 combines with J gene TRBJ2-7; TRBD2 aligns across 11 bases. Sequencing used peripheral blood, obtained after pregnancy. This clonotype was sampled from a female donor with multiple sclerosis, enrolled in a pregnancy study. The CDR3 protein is CASSLTAGGSGRAREQYF. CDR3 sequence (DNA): TGTGCCAGCAGCTTAACGGCTGGAGGTAGCGGGAGGGCCCGGGAGCAGTACTTC.